The clone carrying this T cell receptor beta chain was seen repeatedly, ten times or more. Its specificity is not known. The read gets to within 3 residues of the CDR3 end, and the germline J gene fills in the rest. The assay was immunoSEQ multiplex PCR, and TCRdb's table has in-frame clones only and misses some. The sample includes about 35,000 clones, none of them occurring once. The data belong to a study of T cell clonality in common variable immunodeficiency. Study results and caveats: CVID subjects had higher TCRbeta clonality than healthy controls, most marked in about a third. What drives increased CVID clonality needs T cell subpopulation sequencing. Fewer TCRbeta clones were shared among CVID subjects than controls.

V gave up 5 bases and J gave up 8 bases; unmatched junction bases: 11. The CDR3 is made up of 15 amino acids. CDR1 and CDR2 (germline): SEHNR, FQNEAQ (reference sequence). Sequencing used peripheral blood mononuclear cells. This clonotype was sampled from a person aged 18 to 70 in good health. V gene TRBV7-9 combines with J gene TRBJ2-1; 8 positions match TRBD2. The sequenced part of the CDR3 DNA is TGTGCCAGCAGCCTTACTAGCGGTTCTACTGATGAG. Its protein is CASSLTSGSTDE. The complete CDR3 sequence is CASSLTSGSTDEQFF. Filled out from reference TRBV7-9 and TRBJ2-1, the complete variable domain reads DTGVSQNPRHKITKRGQNVTFRCDPISEHNRLYWYRQTLGQGPEFLTYFQNEAQLEKSRLLSDRFSAERPKGSFSTLEIQRTEQGDSAMYLCASSLTSGSTDEQFFGPGTRLTVL.